This T cell receptor (beta chain) was documented in a study of read filtering for tumor transcriptome and immune sequencing. Study-level background: Mean patient age was roughly 61 years, range roughly 40 to 80; 17 male, 11 to 15 female.

Bone marrow was sampled from every patient at the time of active disease. The library was built from roughly 400 ng RNA with molecular barcoded adaptors for alpha/delta and beta/gamma chains. One entry per CDR3 protein, called by TCRdb with MiXCR from the reads. Altogether around 140,000 distinct CDR3 sequences are present, around 13% being singletons, with the ten largest covering 8.4%. This clonotype was seen ten or more times. Germline CDR1 and CDR2: WSHSY and SAAADI. The V and J ends lost 2 bases and 3 bases respectively, with 8 bases between them. This CDR3 has 13 residues. The chain combines TRBV10-2 with TRBJ2-7; D is unresolved. The clonotype comes from a donor aged 40 or older with multiple myeloma. Sequenced: a population of CD138-negative cells sorted from bone marrow. CDR3 DNA: TGCGCCAGCAGTGAGGAAGGACGCTACGAGCAGTACTTC. Translated: CASSEEGRYEQYF.